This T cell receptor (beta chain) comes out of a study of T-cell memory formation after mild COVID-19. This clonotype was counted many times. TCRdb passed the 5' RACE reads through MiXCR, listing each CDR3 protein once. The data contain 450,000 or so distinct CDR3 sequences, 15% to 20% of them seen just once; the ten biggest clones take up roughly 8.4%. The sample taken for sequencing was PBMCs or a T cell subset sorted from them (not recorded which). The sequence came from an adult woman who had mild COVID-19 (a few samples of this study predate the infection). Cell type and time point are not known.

The CDR3 sequence: CASSRSDNLEQFF. The CDR3, as DNA: TGTGCCAGCAGCCGCTCGGATAACCTTGAGCAGTTCTTC. V is TRBV3-1 and J is TRBJ2-1; D gene unclear. Trimming shortened V by 4 bases and J by 9 bases, and 13 bases separated the two germline ends. The germline V gene encodes CDR1 LGHDT and CDR2 YNNKEL (reference sequence). The CDR3 loop spans 13 amino acids.